The entry that follows covers one T cell receptor (beta chain) sequence. This sample is part of a study of cytomegalovirus exposure and HLA in healthy donors. PCR used 60 Vbeta primers and 13 Jbeta primers. TCRdb's copy holds only in-frame clones and misses some; the assay was immunoSEQ multiplex PCR. The table has about 160,000 clones, roughly 80% seen once; the top ten hold around a tenth. The CDR3 is 18 amino acids. This sequence was found in a man aged 45-65 years in good health and CMV-seropositive. The sequenced sample consisted of PBMCs. The J gene is TRBJ2-5, the V gene TRBV12-2; the table's TRBD1 call for D was not verified on the DNA. TRBV12-2 is recorded as a pseudogene. The CDR3 DNA is TGTGCAAGTCGCCTAACCCCTCTGGGCAGCATCCCACCGGAGACCCAGTACTTC. Its protein product is CASRLTPLGSIPPETQYF.